This is a list of T cell receptor beta chains from one sample in a study of blood T cell repertoires in COVID-19. The table came from immunoSEQ multiplex PCR; TCRdb's copy has only in-frame clones and leaves some out. In the table there are 410,000 or so clones, roughly 88% of which are singletons. The material sequenced was peripheral blood. These receptors were collected from a woman between 25 and 40 years old with active or convalescent COVID-19. CDR3s include the opening cysteine and the closing phenylalanine or tryptophan. A D gene is named only where the DNA matches it firmly. A clone size is listed for some rows: how often the clone was seen (once, few, many), or a class if it is expanded.

clone_size | d_call | j_call | v_call | cdr3_nt | cdr3_aa
- | - | TRBJ2-3 | TRBV3-1/TRBV3-2 | TGTGCCAGCAGCCCGGCGGGGGCCAGAGGAGATACGCAGTATTTT | CASSPAGARGDTQYF
- | TRBD2 | TRBJ2-7 | TRBV29-1 | TGCAGCGTAGCGGGAGACACCTACGAGCAGTACTTC | CSVAGDTYEQYF
once | - | TRBJ1-4 | TRBV4-1 | TGCGCCAGCAGCCAAGGGGGCGGGAGAACTAATGAAAAACTGTTTTTT | CASSQGGGRTNEKLFF
- | TRBD2 | TRBJ2-2 | TRBV5-1 | TGCGCCAGCAGCTTACAGGGGACTAGCACCGGCGGGGAGCTGTTTTTT | CASSLQGTSTGGELFF
- | - | TRBJ2-1 | TRBV5-1 | TGCGCCAGCAGCCGGGACAAGTACAATGAGCAGTTCTTC | CASSRDKYNEQFF
- | - | TRBJ1-3 | TRBV12-3/TRBV12-4 | TGTGCCAGCAGTTTGGGGGCGCTTGAGACCATATATTTT | CASSLGALETIYF
few | - | TRBJ1-6 | TRBV29-1 | TGCAGCGTTGCTGGGGGCCCCAATTCACCCCTCCACTTT | CSVAGGPNSPLHF
- | - | TRBJ1-5 | TRBV7-2 | TGTGCCAGCAGCTTAGGCAGGGCGGGCAATCAGCCCCAGCATTTT | CASSLGRAGNQPQHF
- | - | TRBJ2-1 | TRBV5-8 | TGTGCCAGCAGCTTCCAGGGCTACAATGAGCAGTTCTTC | CASSFQGYNEQFF
few | TRBD1 | TRBJ1-5 | TRBV18 | TGTGCCAGCTCCCCTACAGGGGGCGCGGCTCAGCCCCAGCATTTT | CASSPTGGAAQPQHF
- | - | TRBJ2-7 | TRBV6-1 | TGTGCCAGCAGTGATAGGGACGGAGGGTCGTACGAGCAGTACTTC | CASSDRDGGSYEQYF
- | - | TRBJ1-2 | TRBV18 | TGTGCCAGCTCAACAGGTCCAGGGGAAGGCTACACCTTC | CASSTGPGEGYTF
- | TRBD1 | TRBJ2-7 | TRBV7-6 | TGTGCCAGCAGCCCTAGCCGGGCGGGGACAGGGTCCAGTGCTAGGTCCTACGAGCAGTACTTC | CASSPSRAGTGSSARSYEQYF
- | TRBD1 | TRBJ1-2 | TRBV29-1 | TGCAGCGTCGCAGCGGGACAGGGGGCGCGTAACTATGGCTACACCTTC | CSVAAGQGARNYGYTF
few | TRBD1 | TRBJ1-4 | TRBV12-3/TRBV12-4 | TGTGCCAGCAGTTTAAGGGGGCAACTGTTTTTT | CASSLRGQLFF
once | - | TRBJ1-2 | TRBV28 | TGTGCCAGCAGTTTATATCCGACAGCTAACTATGGCTACACCTTC | CASSLYPTANYGYTF
- | TRBD1 | TRBJ2-7 | TRBV5-6 | TGTGCCAGCAGCTGGGGGACAGGGGGTTCCTTCACCACCTACGAGCAGTACTTC | CASSWGTGGSFTTYEQYF
- | TRBD2 | TRBJ2-3 | TRBV4-1 | TGCGCCAGCAGCCAAGGACCTAGCGGGAGGGCCGAAGATACGCAGTATTTT | CASSQGPSGRAEDTQYF
- | TRBD1 | TRBJ1-2 | TRBV3-1/TRBV3-2 | TGTGCCAGTCAGGGGGCCGACGACTATGGCTACACCTTC | CASQGADDYGYTF
- | - | TRBJ2-2 | TRBV15 | TGTGCCACCAGCAGAGGGCACGACACCGGGGAGCTGTTTTTT | CATSRGHDTGELFF
- | - | TRBJ2-1 | TRBV6-4 | TGTGCCAGCAGTGTCGGCGGTGAGCAGTTCTTC | CASSVGGEQFF
- | TRBD1 | TRBJ1-2 | TRBV6-1 | TGTGCCAGCAGTGAAAGTTTTTCCCAGGGGGCCTACGGTGGCTACACCTTC | CASSESFSQGAYGGYTF
once | TRBD1 | TRBJ2-3 | TRBV5-1 | TGCGCCAGCAGCGTGGGGACAGGAAGCATTCGCACAGATACGCAGTATTTT | CASSVGTGSIRTDTQYF
- | TRBD2 | TRBJ2-7 | TRBV4-1 | TGCGCCAGCAGCCCCGCATCTAGCGGGAGCTCCTACGAGCAGTACTTC | CASSPASSGSSYEQYF
once | TRBD2 | TRBJ2-7 | TRBV2 | TGTGCCAGCACAGTGGAAGCGGGGGCCTACGAGCAGTACTTC | CASTVEAGAYEQYF
- | TRBD1 | TRBJ1-5 | TRBV27 | TGTGCCAGCTCACGCGAGGGACAGGGGGTAAGTGGCAATCAGCCCCAGCATTTT | CASSREGQGVSGNQPQHF
- | TRBD1 | TRBJ1-2 | TRBV6-5 | TGTGCCAGCAGTCCAACAGGGGTTAACTATGGCTACACCTTC | CASSPTGVNYGYTF
- | - | TRBJ1-5 | TRBV18 | TGTGCCAGCTCACTGACCCCTTCCGGGTTTGGCAATCAGCCCCAGCATTTT | CASSLTPSGFGNQPQHF
once | - | TRBJ2-2 | TRBV11-2 | TGTGCCAGCAGCCCCTGGAGGGCGAGGAATGAAACAACCGGGGAGCTGTTTTTT | CASSPWRARNETTGELFF
- | TRBD1 | TRBJ1-2 | TRBV4-1 | TGCGCCAGCAGCCCCTACCCAGGGACAGGGGTGGGCTATGGCTACACCTTC | CASSPYPGTGVGYGYTF
- | - | TRBJ1-3 | TRBV27 | TGTGCCAGCAGCCCTGAGTACGGAAACACCATATATTTT | CASSPEYGNTIYF